The 22 T cell receptor beta chains below all came from one sample that was sequenced in a study of blood T cell repertoires in COVID-19. The table came from immunoSEQ multiplex PCR; TCRdb's copy has only in-frame clones and leaves some out. The sample records tens of thousands of clones, more than 65% being singletons. What was sequenced was peripheral blood. The source of these receptors is a woman in her seventies with acute or convalescent COVID-19.

This clone has a count of ten or more. The gene calls are TRBV3-1 (or the pseudogene TRBV3-2) and TRBJ2-1, with D possibly matching TRBD2 (5 bases). The length of the CDR3 is 12 residues. Looked up from germline, CDR1 is LGHDT and CDR2 is YNNKEL (reference sequence). V lost 4 bases to trimming and J lost 8 bases, with 9 bases between them. Here the CDR3 DNA reads TGTGCCAGCAGCCTCTCGGGATATGAGCAGTTCTTC. Amino acid sequence: CASSLSGYEQFF.

This sequence joins TRBV6-5 and TRBJ2-5; 9 nucleotides match TRBD2. This CDR3 has 15 amino acids. Germline values: CDR1 MNHEY, CDR2 SVGAGI. Germline trimming cut 5 bases from V and 5 bases from J; bases unmatched to any gene: 9. In nucleotides, the CDR3 is TGTGCCAGCAGTCCCAACCAAGCGGGGGGTGAGACCCAGTACTTC. It codes for CASSPNQAGGETQYF.

The chain combines TRBV15 with TRBJ1-4; tentative D call: TRBD1 (5 bases). V lost 3 bases and J lost 7, with 18 bases in between. From germline, CDR1 is LNHNV and CDR2 YYDKDF (reference sequence). The CDR3 consists of 16 residues. CDR3 protein: CATSREATGGREKLFF. In DNA, the CDR3 is TGTGCCACCAGCAGGGAGGCGACGGGGGGACGTGAAAAACTGTTTTTT.

This clone has more than one count but fewer than ten. V usage is TRBV19 and J usage is TRBJ2-1, with 9 bases fitting TRBD1. The germline V gene has CDR1 LNHDA and CDR2 SQIVND (reference sequence). Trimming at V came to 4 bases and at J to 5 bases, leaving 6 bases not matched to a gene. This CDR3 contains 15 residues. The CDR3 spells CASSTGTGTHNEQFF. The CDR3 DNA reads as TGTGCCAGTAGTACTGGGACAGGGACCCACAATGAGCAGTTCTTC.

The chain couples TRBV9 to TRBJ2-3, with TRBD2 identical over 8 bases. V gave up 3 bases and J gave up 2 bases; unmatched junction bases: 11. The germline gives CDR1 SGDLS, CDR2 YYNGEE. The CDR3 sequence is 17 residues long. The CDR3 reads CASSGGYGGGPTDTQYF. DNA of the CDR3: TGTGCCAGCAGCGGGGGTTATGGCGGGGGGCCCACAGATACGCAGTATTTT. The full variable domain, completed using reference TRBV9 and TRBJ2-3, is DSGVTQTPKHLITATGQRVTLRCSPRSGDLSVYWYQQSLDQGLQFLIQYYNGEERAKGNILERFSAQQFPDLHSELNLSSLELGDSALYFCASSGGYGGGPTDTQYFGPGTRLTVL.

The V gene is TRBV2, the J gene TRBJ2-2; the D gene is possibly TRBD1 (5 bases). The CDR3 loop spans 15 amino acids. Germline CDR1 SNHLY, CDR2 FYNNEI. V was trimmed by 7 bases and J by 5 bases, leaving 17 bases between them. Written as DNA, the CDR3 is TGTGCCAGCAAGAAGGGGTTGATTTGGACCGGGGAGCTGTTTTTT. It specifies CASKKGLIWTGELFF.

The chain is built from TRBV4-2 and TRBJ2-7; 7 nucleotides agree with TRBD1. The CDR3 loop spans 15 amino acids. Germline V gene lookup returns CDR1 LGHNA and CDR2 YNFKEQ. V lost 1 base and J lost 1; bases outside the gene matches: 4. This CDR3 reads CASSQAPTGSYEQYF. In DNA, the CDR3 is TGTGCCAGCAGCCAAGCCCCGACAGGGTCCTACGAGCAGTACTTC.

The chain employs TRBV7-9 and TRBJ2-1; 10 bases match TRBD2. Trimming cost V 3 bases and J 2 bases; bases outside gene matches: 4. CDR1 and CDR2 from the germline V gene are SEHNR and FQNEAQ (reference sequence). The CDR3 totals 16 residues. The CDR3 sequence: CASSFRTSGPYNEQFF. CDR3 in DNA: TGTGCCAGCAGCTTTAGGACTAGCGGTCCCTACAATGAGCAGTTCTTC.

The rearrangement uses TRBV5-4 and TRBJ2-5; D may be TRBD2 (6 bases). The CDR3 loop spans 16 amino acids. Trimming pared 3 bases from V and 1 base from J, leaving 16 bases between. Germline V gene lookup returns CDR1 SGHNT and CDR2 YYREEE (reference sequence). Written as DNA, the CDR3 is TGTGCCAGCAGCTCGGTCAGCGGGCCCGGCCAAGAGACCCAGTACTTC. Protein sequence: CASSSVSGPGQETQYF.

V usage is TRBV3-1 (or the pseudogene TRBV3-2) and J usage is TRBJ2-6; possibly TRBD2 for D (6 bases). The CDR3 sequence is 18 residues long. The V gene lost 1 base and the J gene lost 0 bases, with 13 bases spanning the gap. CDR1 is LGHDT and CDR2 is YNNKEL in the germline V gene (reference sequence). CDR3 in amino acids: CASSQVFGGSSGANVLTF. The CDR3, as DNA: TGTGCCAGCAGCCAAGTCTTCGGAGGGTCCTCTGGGGCCAACGTCCTGACTTTC.

The gene calls are TRBV11-3 and TRBJ2-7; TRBD2 agrees at 9 bases. V shed 5 bases, J shed 2 bases, and the junction held 4 bases outside the gene matches. The CDR3 has 14 residues. Germline V gene data show CDR1 as SGHNT and CDR2 as YENEEA. The CDR3 DNA reads as TGTGCCAGCAGCCGTAGCGGGAGCGCCTACGAGCAGTACTTC. Protein product: CASSRSGSAYEQYF.

The genes are TRBV7-9 and TRBJ2-7; D gene uncertain. V was shortened by 5 bases and J by 2 bases, with 13 bases between the two germline ends. In germline, CDR1 is SEHNR, CDR2 FQNEAQ (reference sequence). This CDR3 contains 14 residues. CDR3 coding DNA: TGTGCCAGCAGCCCCGTCGTGGGCGCCTACGAGCAGTACTTC. Protein product: CASSPVVGAYEQYF.

The chain is built from TRBV27 and TRBJ2-7, with D possibly matching TRBD2 (6 bases). The CDR3 totals 14 residues. Per the germline V gene, CDR1 is MNHEY and CDR2 is SMNVEV (reference sequence). V was pared by 6 bases and J by 0 bases, with 12 bases between. The CDR3 DNA sequence: TGTGCCAGCAGCCGGGGGTTCCTCTCCTACGAGCAGTACTTC. Residues: CASSRGFLSYEQYF.

The rearrangement uses TRBV11-3 and TRBJ2-1; TRBD1 is a possible D gene (6 bases). The CDR3 sequence is 12 residues long. V was pared by 6 bases and J by 7 bases, with 10 bases between. Germline-derived CDR1 and CDR2 are SGHNT and YENEEA. The CDR3 DNA reads as TGTGCCAGCAGTGGCAGGGGTAATGAGCAGTTCTTC. Residues: CASSGRGNEQFF.

This clone was observed a handful of times. J is TRBJ2-7 and V is TRBV18, with D tentatively TRBD1 (5 bases). Germline V lookup: CDR1 KGHSH, CDR2 LQKENI. The CDR3 spans 14 residues. V dropped 0 bases and J dropped 5 bases, with 11 bases sitting between them. CDR3 region: CASSPPGVAHEQYF. The CDR3 coding sequence is TGTGCCAGCTCACCACCAGGGGTTGCCCACGAGCAGTACTTC.

The rearrangement joins TRBV19 to TRBJ2-1, with TRBD2 matching over 13 bases. This CDR3 spans 16 amino acids. CDR1 and CDR2 from the germline V gene are LNHDA and SQIVND (reference sequence). The ends lost 6 bases at V and 4 bases at J; junction bases unmatched: 6. The CDR3 here is CASRRKGLAGYNEQFF. CDR3 DNA: TGTGCCAGTAGGCGTAAGGGACTAGCGGGGTACAATGAGCAGTTCTTC.

The table lists this clone with a few counts. The chain is built from TRBV7-3 and TRBJ2-7; D is possibly TRBD1 (6 bases). The CDR3 runs to 17 residues. Trimming took off 9 bases at V and 6 bases at J, with 30 bases between the two ends. The V gene's germline CDR1 is SGHTA and CDR2 FQGTGA. CDR3: CARPNRDTELEGLEQYF. CDR3 sequence (DNA): TGTGCCAGACCAAACCGGGACACCGAACTCGAGGGGCTCGAGCAGTACTTC.

This chain links TRBV6-1 with TRBJ1-1, with 7 bases that match TRBD1. Germline CDR1 MNHNS, CDR2 SASEGT. J lost 3 bases, V lost 7 bases, and 5 bases had no gene match. There are 13 residues in the CDR3. CDR3 sequence (DNA): TGTGCCAGCACCGACAGGGCCGACACTGAAGCTTTCTTT. Protein: CASTDRADTEAFF.

This chain links TRBV27 with TRBJ2-7; 7 bases line up with TRBD2. This CDR3 region has 14 residues. CDR1 and CDR2 from the germline V gene are MNHEY and SMNVEV (reference sequence). Losses at the gene ends were 5 bases for V and 5 bases for J; bases not matched to a gene: 9. CDR3: CASSIGLTSNEQYF. The CDR3 DNA reads TGTGCCAGCAGTATAGGTTTGACTAGCAACGAGCAGTACTTC.

This sequence joins TRBV5-1 and TRBJ2-7; tentative D call: TRBD2 (6 bases). From germline, CDR1 is SGHRS and CDR2 YFSETQ. This CDR3 comprises 13 residues. V was cut by 5 bases and J by 3 bases, with 12 bases left in between. This CDR3 is CASRPGGLYEQYF. The DNA of the CDR3 is TGCGCCAGCAGACCCGGGGGACTCTACGAGCAGTACTTC.

This chain connects TRBV5-6 to TRBJ1-6; 8 positions agree with TRBD1. Trimming at V came to 1 base and at J to 8 bases, leaving 2 bases not matched to a gene. Germline CDR1 is SGHDT and CDR2 is YYEEEE. The CDR3 loop spans 14 amino acids. CDR3 DNA: TGTGCCAGCAGCTTGAGGACAGGGTATTCACCCCTCCACTTT. Translating gives CASSLRTGYSPLHF.

This chain joins TRBV3-1 (or the pseudogene TRBV3-2) and TRBJ1-1; a weak D match, TRBD1 (5 bases). This CDR3 has 14 residues. With 1 base removed from V and 1 base from J, the gap between germline ends came to 7 bases. CDR1 and CDR2 from the germline V gene are LGHDT and YNNKEL (reference sequence). The CDR3 region is CASSQGTPNTEAFF. CDR3 DNA: TGTGCCAGCAGCCAAGGGACACCGAACACTGAAGCTTTCTTT.